What follows is one TCR beta chain and its context. Per the germline V gene, CDR1 is SEHNR and CDR2 is FQNEAQ (reference sequence). This CDR3 is built from 14 residues. Trimming left V 5 bases short and J 3 bases short, with 11 bases between. The data belong to a study of blood T cell repertoires in COVID-19. Original processing methods: Reference gene primer amplification in the assay estimated nucleated cell counts. Assay: immunoSEQ multiplex PCR; the TCRdb copy retains only in-frame clones and omits some. The V and J calls and clone size are taken from that table; D and trimming were inferred from the DNA. The sample shows about 200,000 clones, 80% to 85% of them seen only once.

Specimen: PBMCs or T cells enriched from blood (not recorded which). The source of this sequence is a man aged 35 to 55 who had recovered from COVID-19. The chain employs TRBV7-9 and TRBJ1-5; perhaps TRBD1 as D (6 bases). The CDR3 protein is CASSRTGFNQPQHF. The CDR3 coding sequence is TGTGCCAGCAGCCGTACAGGGTTCAATCAGCCCCAGCATTTT.